The 14 T cell receptor beta chains listed next were all sequenced from one sample in a study of T cells in Graves' hyperthyroidism and ophthalmopathy. TCR beta CDR3 regions were amplified from RNA transcripts. TCR CDR3 regions were first amplified by RT-PCR with HTBI primers. One entry per CDR3 protein results from TCRdb running MiXCR on the multiplex PCR reads. The repertoire holds 600,000 to 650,000 distinct CDR3 sequences, with more than 20% as singletons. Sequenced sample: blood. The origin of the receptors is a man younger than 40 with Graves' ophthalmopathy.

This clonotype has a single count. The genes are TRBV28 and TRBJ2-7; TRBD1 might be the D (5 bases). This CDR3 spans 11 amino acids. The germline V and J ends were trimmed by 8 bases and 3 bases, with 8 bases remaining between them. From germline, CDR1 is MDHEN and CDR2 SYDVKM. CDR3 bases: TGTGCCAGCGCAGGGATCTACGAGCAGTACTTC. Translating gives CASAGIYEQYF.

The chain joins TRBV6-1 to TRBJ2-7, with no clear D. Deletions cut 0 bases from V and 3 bases from J, with 3 bases between. Germline V lookup: CDR1 MNHNS, CDR2 SASEGT. The CDR3 runs 12 residues. This CDR3 reads CASSEAYYEQYF. CDR3 nucleotide sequence: TGTGCCAGCAGTGAAGCGTACTACGAGCAGTACTTC.

This chain connects TRBV27 to TRBJ2-1, with D tentatively TRBD2 (5 bases). V was clipped by 1 base and J by 7 bases, with 11 bases between them. Germline V gene sequence: CDR1 MNHEY, CDR2 SMNVEV (reference sequence). The CDR3 is 14 residues long. CDR3 in DNA: TGTGCCAGCAGTTTATGGGGAGTGGGGAATGAGCAGTTCTTC. It is translated as CASSLWGVGNEQFF.

Note on this clonotype: A single base separates this from a much larger clone, so it may be a read error. The chain has TRBV3-1 and TRBJ1-1; TRBD1 is a possible D gene (6 bases). CDR3 size: 14 residues. The germline gives CDR1 LGHDT, CDR2 YNNKEL (reference sequence). Written as DNA, the CDR3 is TGTGCCAGCAGCCCTAGGGGGGGGGCCACTGTAGCTTTCTTT. It is translated as CASSPRGGATVAFF.

This clonotype was detected many times. V usage is TRBV2 and J usage is TRBJ1-2; D is possibly TRBD1 (5 bases). Trimming removed 6 bases at V and 4 bases at J, with 12 bases between. Germline assignment: CDR1 SNHLY and CDR2 FYNNEI. The CDR3 has 13 residues. The CDR3 bases are TGTGCCAGCAGCGCCGACAGCTTCTATGGCTACACCTTC. Encoded protein: CASSADSFYGYTF.

This clonotype was observed a handful of times. The V call is TRBV5-6, the J call TRBJ2-3; D gene uncertain. CDR3 length: 15 residues. The V and J ends lost 0 bases and 1 base respectively, with 9 bases between them. The germline V gene encodes CDR1 SGHDT and CDR2 YYEEEE. The CDR3 nucleotides are TGTGCCAGCAGCTTGGTTACCCGACGCACAGATACGCAGTATTTT. This encodes CASSLVTRRTDTQYF.

This clonotype was picked up one time. V gene TRBV9 combines with J gene TRBJ2-4; 10 nucleotides agree with TRBD1. The CDR3 contains 14 residues. Germline values: CDR1 SGDLS, CDR2 YYNGEE. V was pared by 0 bases and J by 7 bases, with 1 base of the junction left unmatched. CDR3 bases: TGTGCCAGCAGCGTAGCGACAGGGGGCAACATTCAGTACTTC. Translated, it gives CASSVATGGNIQYF.

The V gene is TRBV7-2, the J gene TRBJ1-2; no definite D call. This CDR3 comprises 18 residues. The germline gives CDR1 SGHTA, CDR2 FQGNSA. The V gene lost 0 bases and the J gene lost 3 bases, with 20 bases spanning the gap. CDR3 in DNA: TGTGCCAGCAGCTTAGCGGTTGGCCGCGGGGAGACCTACTATGGCTACACCTTC. This gives the protein CASSLAVGRGETYYGYTF.

The chain employs TRBV18 and TRBJ2-3; 8 bases line up with TRBD2. Germline lookup yields CDR1 KGHSH and CDR2 LQKENI. The CDR3 is 15 amino acids. V lost 6 bases and J lost 2; bases outside the gene matches: 7. The DNA of the CDR3 is TGTGCCAGCTCGCCGGGACTAGGGTTCACAGATACGCAGTATTTT. Translated: CASSPGLGFTDTQYF.

This clonotype showed up just a few times. This chain links TRBV4-3 with TRBJ1-5, with no clear D. This CDR3 spans 15 amino acids. Deletions cut 1 base from V and 2 bases from J, with 9 bases between. Germline CDR1 reads LGHNA; CDR2 reads YSLEER. CDR3 nucleotides: TGCGCCAGCAGCCAAGTCCGTGACGGCAATCAGCCCCAGCATTTT. This translates into CASSQVRDGNQPQHF.

Many counts were recorded for this clonotype. The chain uses TRBV12-3 or TRBV12-4 and TRBJ1-1; 7 nucleotides line up with TRBD1. V was pared by 5 bases and J by 3 bases, with 3 bases of the junction left unmatched. This CDR3 has 13 amino acids. The CDR3: CASSPRGDTEAFF. CDR3 bases: TGTGCCAGCAGTCCCAGGGGGGACACTGAAGCTTTCTTT.

In its sample, this clonotype was seen a few times. The rearrangement joins TRBV6-1 to TRBJ2-1; 8 positions match TRBD1. CDR1 is MNHNS, CDR2 SASEGT, per germline. The V and J ends lost 8 bases and 8 bases, in that order; junction bases with no gene match: 11. The length of the CDR3 is 14 residues. The CDR3 nucleotides read TGTGCCAGCCATTCGGGACAGGCTGTATATGAGCAGTTCTTC. It specifies CASHSGQAVYEQFF.

The chain combines TRBV2 with TRBJ2-5; D possibly matches TRBD1 or TRBD2 (5 bases each). Germline V CDR1 and CDR2: SNHLY, FYNNEI. The CDR3 totals 15 residues. The germline V and J ends were trimmed by 6 bases and 6 bases, with 20 bases remaining between them. The CDR3 loop is CASSPGTPRPQTQYF. For the CDR3, the DNA is TGTGCCAGCAGCCCGGGGACCCCCCGCCCCCAGACCCAGTACTTC.

The rearrangement links TRBV28 to TRBJ2-3; D is possibly TRBD2 (5 bases). The CDR3 contains 12 residues. The germline V and J ends were trimmed by 6 bases and 6 bases, with 10 bases remaining between them. Germline V gives CDR1 MDHEN, CDR2 SYDVKM. CDR3 nucleotides: TGTGCCAGCAGGGAAAGAGGGGATACGCAGTATTTT. Translated, it gives CASRERGDTQYF. The whole variable domain, filled in from reference TRBV28 and TRBJ2-3, reads DVKVTQSSRYLVKRTGEKVFLECVQDMDHENMFWYRQDPGLGLRLIYFSYDVKMKEKGDIPEGYSVSREKKERFSLILESASTNQTSMYLCASRERGDTQYFGPGTRLTVL.